This TCR beta chain was recovered during a study of T cells in Graves' hyperthyroidism and ophthalmopathy. General study points: Model-based prediction identified ophthalmopathy a median about 6.8 months prior to its onset. Blood also held most thyroid clonotypes expanded beyond 0.001.

V lost 4 bases and J lost 4; bases outside the gene matches: 7. The CDR3 consists of 15 residues. CDR1 and CDR2 from the germline V gene are SGHAT and FQNNGV. Amplification yielded TCR beta CDR3 regions, with RNA transcripts as the source. HTBI primers were used for first-round RT-PCR of the TCR CDR3. TCRdb processed the multiplex PCR reads anew with MiXCR; each CDR3 protein has one entry. Of fewer than 650,000 distinct CDR3 sequences listed, around 13% are singletons. This clonotype has a count of ten or more. Its specificity is not known. Fresh peripheral blood, approximately 9.7 ml, was the source of the PBMCs.

The sequenced sample consisted of blood. This receptor was taken from a young woman with Graves' hyperthyroidism that later progressed to Graves' ophthalmopathy. V usage is TRBV11-2 and J usage is TRBJ1-2, with 9 bases fitting TRBD1. CDR3 protein: CASSSPGQGIYGYTF. The CDR3 DNA follows: TGTGCCAGCAGCTCACCAGGACAGGGGATCTATGGCTACACCTTC.